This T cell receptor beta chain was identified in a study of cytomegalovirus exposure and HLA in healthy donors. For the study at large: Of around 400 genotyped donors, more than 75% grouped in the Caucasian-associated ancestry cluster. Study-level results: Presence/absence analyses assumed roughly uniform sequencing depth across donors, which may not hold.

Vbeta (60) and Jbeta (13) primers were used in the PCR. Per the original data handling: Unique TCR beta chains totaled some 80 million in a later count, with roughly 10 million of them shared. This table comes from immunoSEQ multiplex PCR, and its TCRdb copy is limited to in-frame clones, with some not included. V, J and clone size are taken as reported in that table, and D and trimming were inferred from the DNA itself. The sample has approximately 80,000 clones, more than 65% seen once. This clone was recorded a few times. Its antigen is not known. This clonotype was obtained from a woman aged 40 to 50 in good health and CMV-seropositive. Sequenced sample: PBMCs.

CDR3 nucleotides: TGTGCCAGCAGCTTAGTAGAGCTAACCCTCGAGCTAGACTATGGCTACACCTTC. Protein product: CASSLVELTLELDYGYTF. The chain uses TRBV7-9 and TRBJ1-2; D unresolved. This CDR3 region has 18 residues. The V gene lost 1 base and the J gene lost 3 bases, with 21 bases spanning the gap. Germline assignment: CDR1 SEHNR and CDR2 FQNEAQ (reference sequence).